This T cell receptor (beta chain) was profiled in a study of blood T cells in healthy people across ages. Across the study: Capturing about one barcoded beta molecule per two T cells was achieved by template switching. Study conclusions and caveats: PBMC samples, being unsorted, prevented any conclusive comparison of naive and antigen-experienced cells. Roughly linear declines in TCR beta diversity per million T cells occurred with age.

Sample-barcoded 5' priming and a J-beta primer mix drove a second PCR of roughly 6 to 12 cycles. A template-switch adaptor containing 12 random nucleotides labeled each cDNA molecule. TCRdb processed the 5' RACE reads anew with MiXCR; each CDR3 protein has one entry. The sample has approximately 850,000 distinct CDR3 sequences, under 55% seen once. As to this clonotype: The antigen is unknown.

This sequence was found in a man aged 60-69 years in good health. Sequencing was done on a sample of blood.

In DNA form, the CDR3 reads TGTGCCGGTGCCCTTCCCGGGACTAGCGGAGACAATGAGCAGTTCTTC. It translates to CAGALPGTSGDNEQFF. The chain is built from TRBV19 and TRBJ2-1; 11 nucleotides match TRBD2. This CDR3 has 16 residues. Germline V CDR1 and CDR2: LNHDA, SQIVND (reference sequence). Unmatched junction bases numbered 14, after V lost 11 bases and J lost 5 bases.